This is a list of T cell receptor beta chains from one sample in a study of blood T cell repertoires in COVID-19. Method: immunoSEQ multiplex PCR; TCRdb's copy keeps in-frame clones and lacks some. Among some 400,000 clones listed, 85% to 90% were seen once. Input material: peripheral blood. The receptors stem from a human donor in a cohort sampled during active COVID-19. CDR3s include the opening cysteine and the closing phenylalanine or tryptophan. Fields, in order: V gene, D gene, J gene, CDR3 length, clone size, CDR3 protein, CDR3 DNA. A D gene is named only where the DNA matches it firmly. Rows may omit the clone size; those that give it use once, few, many or a size class.

TRBV25-1	TRBD2	TRBJ2-5	17	NA	CASSEGTSGEYQETQYF	TGTGCCAGCAGTGAGGGAACTAGCGGAGAGTACCAAGAGACCCAGTACTTC
TRBV7-2	TRBD1	TRBJ1-6	14	NA	CASSTGTVYSPLHF	TGTGCCAGCAGCACTGGGACAGTCTATTCACCCCTCCACTTT
TRBV28	TRBD2	TRBJ2-5	17	NA	CATSGTSGREYQETQYF	TGTGCCACCTCCGGGACTAGCGGGAGGGAGTACCAAGAGACCCAGTACTTC
TRBV27	TRBD1	TRBJ2-7	15	NA	CASSPQGQGAYEQYF	TGTGCCAGCAGTCCGCAGGGACAGGGGGCCTACGAGCAGTACTTC
TRBV29-1	TRBD1	TRBJ2-7	14	NA	CSVLPGQGTGEQYF	TGCAGCGTTCTTCCGGGACAGGGGACGGGCGAGCAGTACTTC
TRBV2	TRBD1	TRBJ2-2	14	NA	CASAQGQEFGELFF	TGTGCCAGCGCACAGGGACAGGAGTTCGGGGAGCTGTTTTTT
TRBV30	NA	TRBJ2-3	13	NA	CAWNVGATDTQYF	TGTGCCTGGAACGTGGGGGCCACAGATACGCAGTATTTT
TRBV12-3/TRBV12-4	NA	TRBJ1-2	12	NA	CASSPQGYGYTF	TGTGCCAGCAGTCCACAGGGATATGGCTACACCTTC
TRBV29-1	NA	TRBJ2-5	15	NA	CSVLKLRATQETQYF	TGCAGCGTTTTAAAGTTGCGGGCGACTCAAGAGACCCAGTACTTC
TRBV27	TRBD2	TRBJ2-5	17	NA	CASSPPRASGRGETQYF	TGTGCCAGCAGTCCCCCCCGGGCTAGCGGGAGGGGGGAGACCCAGTACTTC
TRBV29-1	NA	TRBJ1-1	14	NA	CSVARAGSNNEAFF	TGCAGCGTTGCAAGGGCAGGGTCGAACAATGAAGCTTTCTTT
TRBV9	NA	TRBJ1-4	15	NA	CASSVGGGASEKLFF	TGTGCCAGCAGCGTAGGGGGAGGAGCAAGTGAAAAACTGTTTTTT
TRBV2	TRBD1	TRBJ1-2	18	NA	CASSEWDRAWGNAYGYTF	TGTGCCAGCAGTGAATGGGACAGGGCATGGGGCAACGCCTATGGCTACACCTTC
TRBV2	TRBD2	TRBJ2-3	15	NA	CASSAGLAGTDTQYF	TGTGCCAGCAGTGCGGGACTAGCGGGCACAGATACGCAGTATTTT
TRBV7-9	NA	TRBJ1-2	14	NA	CASSREPPNYGYTF	TGTGCCAGCAGCCGGGAACCACCTAACTATGGCTACACCTTC
TRBV7-9	TRBD1	TRBJ1-1	15	NA	CASSPRQGPGTEAFF	TGTGCCAGCAGCCCCAGACAGGGCCCAGGGACTGAAGCTTTCTTT
TRBV21-1	NA	TRBJ1-5	20	once	CASKKSAGQTAKEVHQPQHF	TGTGCCAGCAAAAAGTCGGCGGGCCAAACTGCAAAAGAGGTCCATCAGCCCCAGCATTTT
TRBV11-2	TRBD1	TRBJ1-1	14	few	CASSSGTGHTEAFF	TGTGCCAGCAGCTCGGGGACAGGGCACACTGAAGCTTTCTTT
TRBV29-1	TRBD2	TRBJ2-4	13	once	CSVRAGGKNIQYF	TGCAGCGTACGAGCGGGGGGCAAAAACATTCAGTACTTC
TRBV3-1/TRBV3-2	NA	TRBJ2-1	13	NA	CASSQDRFDEQFF	TGTGCCAGCAGCCAAGACAGGTTCGATGAGCAGTTCTTC
TRBV6-2/TRBV6-3	NA	TRBJ1-1	15	NA	CASSLRQLLNTEAFF	TGTGCCAGCAGCCTCAGACAGCTATTGAACACTGAAGCTTTCTTT
TRBV7-3	TRBD1	TRBJ2-3	15	NA	CASSWDRAGTDTQYF	TGTGCCAGCAGCTGGGACAGGGCTGGCACAGATACGCAGTATTTT
TRBV7-3	TRBD2	TRBJ2-1	16	NA	CASSLKGAGGPDEQFF	TGTGCCAGCAGCTTAAAGGGAGCGGGGGGGCCCGATGAGCAGTTCTTC
TRBV19	NA	TRBJ1-6	13	few	CASRPNYNSPLHF	TGTGCCAGTAGGCCTAACTATAATTCACCCCTCCACTTT
TRBV5-4	NA	TRBJ2-1	12	NA	CASSLGRNEQFF	TGTGCCAGCAGCCTAGGGAGAAATGAGCAGTTCTTC
TRBV15	TRBD1	TRBJ1-4	15	NA	CATSHNRGSGEKLFF	TGTGCCACCAGCCATAACAGGGGGTCTGGAGAAAAACTGTTTTTT
TRBV12-3/TRBV12-4	NA	TRBJ2-3	13	NA	CASSLIGADTQYF	TGTGCCAGCAGTTTAATAGGGGCAGATACGCAGTATTTT
TRBV2	TRBD2	TRBJ2-7	15	NA	CASSEGGGDYYEQYF	TGTGCCAGCAGTGAGGGCGGAGGGGACTACTACGAGCAGTACTTC
TRBV5-1	TRBD2	TRBJ2-3	15	few	CASSSIAGGTDTQYF	TGCGCCAGCAGCTCAATAGCGGGGGGGACAGATACGCAGTATTTT